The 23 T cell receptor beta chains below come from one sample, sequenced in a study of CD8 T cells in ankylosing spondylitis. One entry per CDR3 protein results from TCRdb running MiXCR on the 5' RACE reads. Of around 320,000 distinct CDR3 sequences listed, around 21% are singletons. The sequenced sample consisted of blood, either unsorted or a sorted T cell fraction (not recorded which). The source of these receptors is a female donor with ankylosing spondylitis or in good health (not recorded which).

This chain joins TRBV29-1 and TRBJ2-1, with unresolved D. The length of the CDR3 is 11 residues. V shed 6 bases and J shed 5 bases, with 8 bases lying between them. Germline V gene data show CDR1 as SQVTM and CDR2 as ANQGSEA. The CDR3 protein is CSVRTHNEQFF. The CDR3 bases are TGCAGCGTAAGGACGCACAATGAGCAGTTCTTC.

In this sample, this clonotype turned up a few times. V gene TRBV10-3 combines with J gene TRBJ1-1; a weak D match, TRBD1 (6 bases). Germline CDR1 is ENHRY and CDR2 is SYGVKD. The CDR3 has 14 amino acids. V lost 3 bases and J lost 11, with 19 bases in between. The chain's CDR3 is CAISENRDLARAFF. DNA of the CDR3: TGTGCCATCAGTGAAAACAGGGACCTGGCTAGGGCTTTCTTT.

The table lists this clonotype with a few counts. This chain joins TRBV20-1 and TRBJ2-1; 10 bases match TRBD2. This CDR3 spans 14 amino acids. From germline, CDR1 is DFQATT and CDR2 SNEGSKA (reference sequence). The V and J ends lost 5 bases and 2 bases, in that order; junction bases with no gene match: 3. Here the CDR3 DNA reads TGCAGTGCTGGACTAGCGGAGACCTACAATGAGCAGTTCTTC. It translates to CSAGLAETYNEQFF.

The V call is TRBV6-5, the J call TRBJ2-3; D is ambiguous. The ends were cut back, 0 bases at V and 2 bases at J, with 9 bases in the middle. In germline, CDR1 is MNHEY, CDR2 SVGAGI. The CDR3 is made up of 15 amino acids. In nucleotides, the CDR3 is TGTGCCAGCAGTTACTCGGTCAAGTACACAGATACGCAGTATTTT. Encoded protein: CASSYSVKYTDTQYF.

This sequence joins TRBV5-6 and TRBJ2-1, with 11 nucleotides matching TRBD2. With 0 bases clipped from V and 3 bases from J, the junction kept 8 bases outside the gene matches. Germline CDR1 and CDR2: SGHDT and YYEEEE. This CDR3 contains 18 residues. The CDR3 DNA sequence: TGTGCCAGCAGCTTGGCTGCAACTAGCGGGAGTCACTACAATGAGCAGTTCTTC. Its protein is CASSLAATSGSHYNEQFF. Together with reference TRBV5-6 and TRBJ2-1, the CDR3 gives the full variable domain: DAGVTQSPTHLIKTRGQQVTLRCSPKSGHDTVSWYQQALGQGPQFIFQYYEEEERQRGNFPDRFSGHQFPNYSSELNVNALLLGDSALYLCASSLAATSGSHYNEQFFGPGTRLTVL.

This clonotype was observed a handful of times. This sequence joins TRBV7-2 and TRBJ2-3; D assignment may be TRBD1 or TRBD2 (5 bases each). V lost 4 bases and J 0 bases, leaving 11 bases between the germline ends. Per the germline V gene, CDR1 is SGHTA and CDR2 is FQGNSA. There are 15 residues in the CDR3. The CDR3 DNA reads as TGTGCCAGCAGCTACGGGGCAACTAGCACAGATACGCAGTATTTT. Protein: CASSYGATSTDTQYF.

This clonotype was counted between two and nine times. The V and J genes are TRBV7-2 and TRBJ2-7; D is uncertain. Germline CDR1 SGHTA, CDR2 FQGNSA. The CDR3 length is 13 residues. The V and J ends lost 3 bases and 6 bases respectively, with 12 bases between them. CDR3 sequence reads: CASSFVGPVEQYF. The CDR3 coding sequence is TGTGCCAGCAGCTTTGTCGGCCCGGTCGAGCAGTACTTC.

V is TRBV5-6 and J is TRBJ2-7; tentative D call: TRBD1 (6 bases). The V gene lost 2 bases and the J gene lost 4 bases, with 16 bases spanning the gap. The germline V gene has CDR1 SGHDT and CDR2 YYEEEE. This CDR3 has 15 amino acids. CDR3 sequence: CASSFFTGTPYEQYF. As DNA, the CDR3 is TGTGCCAGCAGCTTCTTTACCGGGACACCTTACGAGCAGTACTTC. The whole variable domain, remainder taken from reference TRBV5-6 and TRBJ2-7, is DAGVTQSPTHLIKTRGQQVTLRCSPKSGHDTVSWYQQALGQGPQFIFQYYEEEERQRGNFPDRFSGHQFPNYSSELNVNALLLGDSALYLCASSFFTGTPYEQYFGPGTRLTVT.

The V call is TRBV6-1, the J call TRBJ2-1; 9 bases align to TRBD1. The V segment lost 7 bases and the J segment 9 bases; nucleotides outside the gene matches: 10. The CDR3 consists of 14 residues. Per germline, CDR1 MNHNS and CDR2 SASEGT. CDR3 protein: CASTRTGAGGEQFF. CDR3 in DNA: TGTGCCAGCACCAGGACAGGGGCCGGTGGTGAGCAGTTCTTC.

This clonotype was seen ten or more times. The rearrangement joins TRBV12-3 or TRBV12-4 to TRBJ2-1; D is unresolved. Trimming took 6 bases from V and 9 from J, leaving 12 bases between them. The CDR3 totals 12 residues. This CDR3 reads CASSRTQGEQFF. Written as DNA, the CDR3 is TGTGCCAGCAGCCGTACCCAAGGTGAGCAGTTCTTC.

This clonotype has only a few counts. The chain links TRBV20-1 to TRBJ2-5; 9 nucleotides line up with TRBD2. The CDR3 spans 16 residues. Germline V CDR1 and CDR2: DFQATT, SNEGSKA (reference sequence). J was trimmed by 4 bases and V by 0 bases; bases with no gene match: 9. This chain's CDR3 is CSARDRLAGVRETQYF. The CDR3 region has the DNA TGCAGTGCTAGAGATCGGTTAGCGGGAGTCAGAGAGACCCAGTACTTC.

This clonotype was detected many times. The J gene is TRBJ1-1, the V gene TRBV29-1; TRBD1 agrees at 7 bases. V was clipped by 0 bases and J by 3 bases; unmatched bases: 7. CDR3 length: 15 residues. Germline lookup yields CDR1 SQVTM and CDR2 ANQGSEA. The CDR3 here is CSVEDRGGVYTEAFF. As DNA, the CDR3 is TGCAGCGTTGAAGATAGAGGGGGCGTTTACACTGAAGCTTTCTTT.

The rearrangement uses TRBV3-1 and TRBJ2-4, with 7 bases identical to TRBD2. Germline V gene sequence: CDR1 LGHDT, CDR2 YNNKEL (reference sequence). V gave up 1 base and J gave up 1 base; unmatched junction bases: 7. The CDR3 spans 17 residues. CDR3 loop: CASSQGAGRLAKNIQYF. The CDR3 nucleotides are TGTGCCAGCAGCCAAGGGGCCGGGAGGTTGGCCAAAAACATTCAGTACTTC.

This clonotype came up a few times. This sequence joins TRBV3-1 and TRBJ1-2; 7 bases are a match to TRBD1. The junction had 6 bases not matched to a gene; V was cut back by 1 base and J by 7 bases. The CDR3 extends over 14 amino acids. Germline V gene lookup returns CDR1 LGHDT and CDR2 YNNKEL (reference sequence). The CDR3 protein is CASSQATGAGGYTF. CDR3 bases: TGTGCCAGCAGCCAAGCCACAGGGGCTGGTGGCTACACCTTC.

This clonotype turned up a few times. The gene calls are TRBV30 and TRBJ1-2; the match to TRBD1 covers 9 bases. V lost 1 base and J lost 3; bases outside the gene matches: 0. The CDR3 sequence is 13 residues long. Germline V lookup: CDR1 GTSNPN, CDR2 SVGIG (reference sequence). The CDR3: CAWSGQGDYGYTF. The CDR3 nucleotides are TGTGCCTGGAGTGGACAGGGGGACTATGGCTACACCTTC.

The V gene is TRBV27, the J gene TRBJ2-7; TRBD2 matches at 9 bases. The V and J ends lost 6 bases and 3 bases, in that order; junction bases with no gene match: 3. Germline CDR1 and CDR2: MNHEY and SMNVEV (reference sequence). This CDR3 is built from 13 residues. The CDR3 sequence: CASSRREGYEQYF. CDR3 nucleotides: TGTGCCAGCAGCCGGCGGGAGGGCTACGAGCAGTACTTC.

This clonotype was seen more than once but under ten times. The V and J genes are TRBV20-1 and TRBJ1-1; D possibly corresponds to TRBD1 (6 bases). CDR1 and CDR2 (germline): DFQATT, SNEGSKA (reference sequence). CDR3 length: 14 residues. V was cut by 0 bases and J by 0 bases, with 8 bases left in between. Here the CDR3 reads CSAREGGLNTEAFF. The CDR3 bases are TGCAGTGCTAGAGAAGGGGGACTGAACACTGAAGCTTTCTTT.

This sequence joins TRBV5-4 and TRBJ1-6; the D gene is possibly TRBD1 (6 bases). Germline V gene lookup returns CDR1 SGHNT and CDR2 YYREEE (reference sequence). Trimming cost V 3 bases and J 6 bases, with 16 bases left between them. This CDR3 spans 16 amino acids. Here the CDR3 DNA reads TGTGCCAGCAGCTCAGCTTCGGACAGCACTAATTCACCCCTCCACTTT. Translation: CASSSASDSTNSPLHF.

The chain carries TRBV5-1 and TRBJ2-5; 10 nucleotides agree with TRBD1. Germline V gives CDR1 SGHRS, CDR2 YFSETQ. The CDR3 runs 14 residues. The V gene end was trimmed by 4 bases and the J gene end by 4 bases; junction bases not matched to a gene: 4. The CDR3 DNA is TGCGCCAGCAGCGGAGGACAGGGGGTAGAGACCCAGTACTTC. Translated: CASSGGQGVETQYF.

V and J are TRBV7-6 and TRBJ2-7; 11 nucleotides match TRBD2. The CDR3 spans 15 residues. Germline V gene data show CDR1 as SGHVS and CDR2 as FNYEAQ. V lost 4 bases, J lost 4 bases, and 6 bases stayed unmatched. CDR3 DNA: TGTGCCAGCAGCTCCGGGGGACTAGCGGAGTACGAGCAGTACTTC. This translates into CASSSGGLAEYEQYF.

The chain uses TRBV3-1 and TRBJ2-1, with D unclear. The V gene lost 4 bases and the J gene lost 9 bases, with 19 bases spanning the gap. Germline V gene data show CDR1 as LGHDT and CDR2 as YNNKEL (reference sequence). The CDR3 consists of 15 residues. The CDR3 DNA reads TGTGCCAGCAGCCTGGTCGGAGTAGGGCTCAGTGAGCAGTTCTTC. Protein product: CASSLVGVGLSEQFF.

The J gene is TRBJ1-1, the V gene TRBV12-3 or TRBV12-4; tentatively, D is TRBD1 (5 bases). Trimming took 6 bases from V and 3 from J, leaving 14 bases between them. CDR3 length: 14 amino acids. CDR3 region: CASRDQGSYTEAFF. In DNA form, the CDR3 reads TGTGCCAGCAGAGATCAGGGCTCGTACACTGAAGCTTTCTTT.

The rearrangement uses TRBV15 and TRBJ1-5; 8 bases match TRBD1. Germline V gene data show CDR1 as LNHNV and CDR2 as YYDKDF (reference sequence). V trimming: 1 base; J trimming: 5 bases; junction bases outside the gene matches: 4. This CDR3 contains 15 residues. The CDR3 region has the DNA TGTGCCACCAGCAGAGGAACGACAGGGGATCAGCCCCAGCATTTT. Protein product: CATSRGTTGDQPQHF.